These 31 T cell receptor beta chains were sequenced from one sample in a study of cytomegalovirus exposure and HLA in healthy donors. The PCR used 60 Vbeta and 13 Jbeta primers. TCRdb keeps only in-frame clones here, not all; method: immunoSEQ multiplex PCR. Of under 150,000 clones detected, roughly 9% appear once; the ten largest clones hold roughly 7.2%. The sequenced material came from PBMCs. The receptors were gathered from a woman in her thirties or forties in good health and CMV-seropositive.

This chain uses TRBV5-8 with TRBJ1-5; 7 bases align to TRBD1. The length of the CDR3 is 15 residues. Unmatched junction bases numbered 8, after V lost 2 bases and J lost 6 bases. The germline gives CDR1 SGHTS, CDR2 YDEGEE. The CDR3 here is CASSFDRVFGQPQHF. In DNA form, the CDR3 reads TGTGCCAGCAGCTTTGACAGGGTATTTGGTCAGCCCCAGCATTTT.

This clone was picked up a small number of times. The DNA of the CDR3 is TGTGCCAGCAGTGAATCGGCGGTTGTTGCCGGGGAGCTGTTTTTT. Translated: CASSESAVVAGELFF. The chain joins TRBV2 to TRBJ2-2; D gene ambiguous. The CDR3 loop spans 15 amino acids. Germline assignment: CDR1 SNHLY and CDR2 FYNNEI. V was shortened by 2 bases and J by 6 bases, with 13 bases between the two germline ends.

CDR3: CASSRQGLNYGYTF. CDR3 sequence (DNA): TGTGCCAGCAGTAGACAGGGCCTCAACTATGGCTACACCTTC. This rearrangement joins TRBV6-5 to TRBJ1-2; 7 bases map to TRBD1. The length of the CDR3 is 14 residues. CDR1 is MNHEY, CDR2 SVGAGI, per germline. V dropped 5 bases and J dropped 2; count of bases not matched to a gene: 5.

This clone was recorded a few times. The chain couples TRBV7-9 to TRBJ1-5; TRBD1 is a possible D gene (6 bases). The CDR3 spans 14 residues. Germline assignment: CDR1 SEHNR and CDR2 FQNEAQ (reference sequence). Trimming took 4 bases from V and 7 from J, leaving 14 bases between them. CDR3: CASSSGVGFQPQHF. The CDR3 coding sequence is TGTGCCAGCAGCTCAGGGGTCGGATTCCAGCCCCAGCATTTT.

The chain has TRBV7-2 and TRBJ1-3; 12 nucleotides line up with TRBD1. Germline V lookup: CDR1 SGHTA, CDR2 FQGNSA. V was pared by 8 bases and J by 6 bases, with 11 bases of the junction left unmatched. The CDR3 runs to 16 residues. DNA of the CDR3: TGTGCCAGCGAGTGGCGAACGGGACAGGGGGCAAACACCATATATTTT. Protein: CASEWRTGQGANTIYF.

The chain combines TRBV18 with TRBJ1-2, with D tentatively TRBD1 (6 bases). The ends were cut back, 2 bases at V and 10 bases at J, with 17 bases in the middle. The CDR3 totals 14 residues. The germline CDR1 and CDR2 sequences are KGHSH and LQKENI. CDR3 DNA: TGTGCCAGCTCACCAGAGACAAGGGGGAGACACTACACCTTC. It is translated as CASSPETRGRHYTF.

This clone turned up a few times. The chain has TRBV19 and TRBJ1-2; D call uncertain. Germline-derived CDR1 and CDR2 are LNHDA and SQIVND (reference sequence). V dropped 0 bases and J dropped 2 bases, with 7 bases sitting between them. The CDR3 contains 14 residues. CDR3 residues: CASSIEPRNYGYTF. The CDR3, as DNA: TGTGCCAGTAGTATAGAGCCTAGAAACTATGGCTACACCTTC. The full variable domain, rest sourced from reference TRBV19 and TRBJ1-2, is DGGITQSPKYLFRKEGQNVTLSCEQNLNHDAMYWYRQDPGQGLRLIYYSQIVNDFQKGDIAEGYSVSREKKESFPLTVTSAQKNPTAFYLCASSIEPRNYGYTFGSGTRLTVV.

The chain uses TRBV7-2 and TRBJ2-1; 16 bases align to TRBD2. V gave up 8 bases and J gave up 4 bases; unmatched junction bases: 8. This CDR3 has 17 amino acids. CDR1 and CDR2 from the germline V gene are SGHTA and FQGNSA. The CDR3 coding sequence is TGTGCCAGCGGTCCGGGACTAGCGGGGGGGCGATACAATGAGCAGTTCTTC. It translates to CASGPGLAGGRYNEQFF.

This clone was recorded a few times. This chain uses TRBV7-9 with TRBJ1-1; D is unresolved. V was clipped by 3 bases and J by 3 bases, with 8 bases between them. Looked up from germline, CDR1 is SEHNR and CDR2 is FQNEAQ (reference sequence). The CDR3 length is 13 residues. The CDR3 spells CASSLFGDTEAFF. The CDR3 nucleotides read TGTGCCAGCAGCTTGTTCGGTGACACTGAAGCTTTCTTT.

This clone was picked up a small number of times. This chain connects TRBV6-6 to TRBJ1-6; 7 bases align to TRBD1. The CDR3 consists of 14 residues. Germline CDR1 MNHNY, CDR2 SVGAGI (reference sequence). V gave up 6 bases and J gave up 6 bases; unmatched junction bases: 5. The CDR3 loop reads CASRSRDSNSPLHF. For the CDR3, the DNA is TGTGCCAGCAGGTCCCGGGACAGTAATTCACCCCTCCACTTT.

This clone was seen only a few times. This chain uses TRBV5-1 with TRBJ2-5; 14 bases line up with TRBD2. The CDR3 contains 15 residues. J was trimmed by 5 bases and V by 4 bases; bases with no gene match: 4. Germline CDR1 reads SGHRS; CDR2 reads YFSETQ. This CDR3 is CASSRTSGGLETQYF. The CDR3 DNA follows: TGCGCCAGCAGCCGGACTAGCGGGGGGTTGGAGACCCAGTACTTC.

This clone has only a few counts. The chain couples TRBV9 to TRBJ1-4; perhaps TRBD1 as D (5 bases). This CDR3 comprises 14 residues. Germline V gene lookup returns CDR1 SGDLS and CDR2 YYNGEE. Deletions cut 0 bases from V and 7 bases from J, with 10 bases between. As DNA, the CDR3 is TGTGCCAGCAGCGTAGGGCCTCAGGGTGAAAAACTGTTTTTT. As protein: CASSVGPQGEKLFF.

This clone has more than one count but fewer than ten. This chain's CDR3 is CASGLTPNTEAFF. DNA of the CDR3: TGTGCTAGTGGCCTGACACCGAACACTGAAGCTTTCTTT. V gene TRBV12-5 combines with J gene TRBJ1-1; D not certain. Trimming removed 6 bases from V and 1 base from J, with 9 bases in between. Germline V gives CDR1 LGHNT, CDR2 FRNRAP. This CDR3 comprises 13 residues.

The chain uses TRBV2 and TRBJ1-2, with TRBD1 matching over 7 bases. The V gene end was trimmed by 6 bases and the J gene end by 3 bases; junction bases not matched to a gene: 7. Germline V gene data show CDR1 as SNHLY and CDR2 as FYNNEI. CDR3 length: 14 amino acids. For the CDR3, the DNA is TGTGCCAGCAGCCTTACTCAGGGGGACTATGGCTACACCTTC. Amino acids: CASSLTQGDYGYTF.

V gene TRBV7-8 combines with J gene TRBJ2-1; TRBD1 matches 7 bases. Germline V gene data show CDR1 as SGHVS and CDR2 as FQNEAQ. This CDR3 region has 15 residues. Trimming at V came to 1 base and at J to 15 bases, leaving 15 bases not matched to a gene. The CDR3 DNA reads TGTGCCAGCAGCTTAGTGGAAGGCCGGACAGGTGATGCGTTCTTC. This sequence encodes CASSLVEGRTGDAFF.

This chain uses TRBV5-5 with TRBJ1-2, with TRBD1 identical over 7 bases. Trimming took 7 bases from V and 0 from J; bases not matched to a gene: 6. Looked up from germline, CDR1 is SGHKS and CDR2 is YYEKEE (reference sequence). The CDR3 extends over 14 amino acids. The CDR3 DNA follows: TGTGCCAGCTCAGACAGGGTAACTAACTATGGCTACACCTTC. Its protein product is CASSDRVTNYGYTF.

This clone was seen a handful of times. V is TRBV7-9 and J is TRBJ1-1, with 10 nucleotides matching TRBD1. The CDR3 has 15 residues. The germline V gene has CDR1 SEHNR and CDR2 FQNEAQ (reference sequence). J was trimmed by 5 bases and V by 2 bases; bases with no gene match: 5. The CDR3 is CASSLRTGGLTEAFF. In nucleotides, the CDR3 is TGTGCCAGCAGCTTAAGGACAGGGGGTTTGACTGAAGCTTTCTTT.

This chain links TRBV6-6 with TRBJ1-5; 8 bases align to TRBD1. In germline, CDR1 is MNHNY, CDR2 SVGAGI (reference sequence). The CDR3 is 14 amino acids. V shed 2 bases, J shed 4 bases, and the junction held 1 base outside the gene matches. Written as DNA, the CDR3 is TGTGCCAGCAGTTACCGGACAGGGAATCAGCCCCAGCATTTT. Translating it yields CASSYRTGNQPQHF.

The rearrangement uses TRBV5-1 and TRBJ1-4; 9 bases agree with TRBD1. The CDR3 spans 14 residues. The germline CDR1 and CDR2 sequences are SGHRS and YFSETQ. The trim removed 4 bases at V and 8 bases at J, leaving 6 bases unmatched. In DNA, the CDR3 is TGCGCCAGCAGCCTGACAGGGGGTATCGAAAAACTGTTTTTT. As protein: CASSLTGGIEKLFF.

This clone was detected only a few times. The chain couples TRBV29-1 to TRBJ1-1; 7 nucleotides align to TRBD1. The CDR3 length is 13 residues. After removal of 7 bases from V and 13 bases from J, the junction contained 18 bases not matched to a gene. Per germline, CDR1 SQVTM and CDR2 ANQGSEA. CDR3 sequence: CSAKKGAGTDFFF. CDR3 DNA: TGCAGCGCCAAAAAAGGGGCCGGGACAGATTTTTTCTTT.

V gene TRBV6-6 combines with J gene TRBJ2-2, with TRBD2 identical over 10 bases. CDR3 length equals 15 residues. V lost 6 bases and J lost 1; bases outside the gene matches: 2. Germline CDR1 and CDR2: MNHNY and SVGAGI (reference sequence). CDR3 nucleotide sequence: TGTGCCAGCAGGTCTAGCGGGGGGAACACCGGGGAGCTGTTTTTT. This translates into CASRSSGGNTGELFF.

This rearrangement joins TRBV4-3 to TRBJ1-1; weak D call: TRBD1 (6 bases). The germline gives CDR1 LGHNA, CDR2 YSLEER. V was cut by 2 bases and J by 4 bases, with 14 bases left in between. The CDR3 covers 15 residues. The DNA for the CDR3 is TGCGCCAGCAGCCAACTCCAGGGGCTGATCACTGAAGCTTTCTTT. This encodes CASSQLQGLITEAFF.

This clone appeared a few times. V and J are TRBV5-4 and TRBJ1-2; 7 bases fit TRBD1. Germline CDR1 and CDR2: SGHNT and YYREEE (reference sequence). CDR3 length: 14 amino acids. J was trimmed by 5 bases and V by 3 bases; bases with no gene match: 7. The CDR3 DNA reads TGTGCCAGCAGCTATCGGACAGGAGAATATGGCTACACCTTC. Translated: CASSYRTGEYGYTF.

The chain recombines TRBV11-2 with TRBJ2-2; 8 nucleotides line up with TRBD2. Trimming took 2 bases from V and 1 from J; bases not matched to a gene: 6. Germline values: CDR1 SGHAT, CDR2 FQNNGV. This CDR3 comprises 17 residues. The CDR3 region is CASSLPGGARNTGELFF. DNA for the CDR3: TGTGCCAGCAGCTTACCCGGGGGGGCCCGGAACACCGGGGAGCTGTTTTTT.

This chain uses TRBV2 with TRBJ1-2, with no clear D. Germline CDR1 reads SNHLY; CDR2 reads FYNNEI. CDR3 length: 11 amino acids. V was shortened by 8 bases and J by 8 bases, with 12 bases between the two germline ends. Here the CDR3 DNA reads TGTGCCAGCCGCCGATTGGAGGGCTACACCTTC. Its protein is CASRRLEGYTF.

This clone appeared a few times. The V and J genes are TRBV7-8 and TRBJ2-7; D might be TRBD2 (6 bases). Trimming left V 4 bases short and J 6 bases short, with 19 bases between. In germline, CDR1 is SGHVS, CDR2 FQNEAQ. The CDR3 is made up of 15 amino acids. CDR3 protein: CASSSGGTGLIEQYF. The CDR3, as DNA: TGTGCCAGCAGCTCGGGTGGGACTGGATTAATCGAGCAGTACTTC.

In this sample, this clone turned up a few times. The rearrangement links TRBV7-8 to TRBJ1-1; D is ambiguous. Per germline, CDR1 SGHVS and CDR2 FQNEAQ. CDR3 length equals 13 residues. The V end lost 3 bases, the J end lost 3 bases, and 8 bases lay between the germline ends. The CDR3 region has the DNA TGTGCCAGCAGCTTTCAGCGGGACACTGAAGCTTTCTTT. This sequence encodes CASSFQRDTEAFF.

The chain joins TRBV4-3 to TRBJ2-3; TRBD2 matches 10 bases. Trimming cost V 2 bases and J 1 base; bases outside gene matches: 3. CDR3 length: 16 amino acids. The germline V gene has CDR1 LGHNA and CDR2 YSLEER. In DNA, the CDR3 is TGCGCCAGCAGCCAACTTCTAGCGGGGGGCACAGATACGCAGTATTTT. Its protein product is CASSQLLAGGTDTQYF.

This clone came up a few times. The CDR3 protein is CASSLYRGQYLAFF. The CDR3 DNA reads as TGTGCCAGCAGCTTGTACAGGGGGCAATATCTCGCTTTCTTT. The chain employs TRBV5-8 and TRBJ1-1; 9 bases are shared with TRBD1. Germline loops: CDR1 SGHTS, CDR2 YDEGEE. The junction had 9 bases not matched to a gene; V was cut back by 1 base and J by 11 bases. This CDR3 is built from 14 residues.

On this clone: This likely comes from a read error, as the CDR3 has no conserved phenylalanine or tryptophan at its end. V and J are TRBV5-1 and TRBJ1-1; 8 bases match TRBD1. With V trimmed by 4 bases and J by 4 bases, 9 bases remained unmatched. CDR1 is SGHRS, CDR2 YFSETQ, per germline. The CDR3 runs 15 residues. CDR3 coding DNA: TGCGCCAGCAGCACTTACAGGGGGAGGGGCACTGAAGCTTTCGTT. Its translation: CASSTYRGRGTEAFV.

V gene TRBV7-5 combines with J gene TRBJ2-3; the tabulated D call, TRBD2, remains unverified against the DNA. TRBV7-5 is labeled a pseudogene. CDR3 length equals 18 residues. The CDR3 sequence: CVRSLILGGGRRTDTQYF. In DNA, the CDR3 is TGTGTCAGAAGCTTAATCTTGGGCGGGGGCAGGAGAACAGATACGCAGTATTTT.